The 25 T cell receptor beta chains presented below share a single source sample, sequenced in a study of shared clonotypes between healthy human individuals. Measured with immunoSEQ multiplex PCR; TCRdb has only the in-frame clones, and not every one. The profile shows about a million clones, approximately 68% of them singletons. Sequencing was carried out using memory CD4+ T cells sorted from blood. Subset denoted: CD45RA-negative fraction. Every receptor here comes from a man between 18 and 35 years old in good health.

This chain connects TRBV15 to TRBJ1-1; no firm D call. The ends were cut back, 0 bases at V and 1 base at J, with 9 bases in the middle. Germline CDR1 and CDR2: LNHNV and YYDKDF (reference sequence). The CDR3 has 15 amino acids. DNA of the CDR3: TGTGCCACCAGCAGAGAGGTTCGGCAGAACACTGAAGCTTTCTTT. This translates into CATSREVRQNTEAFF.

The rearrangement links TRBV7-2 to TRBJ1-2, with D unresolved. V lost 5 bases, J lost 0 bases, and 10 bases lay in between. The germline V gene encodes CDR1 SGHTA and CDR2 FQGNSA. CDR3 size: 14 residues. CDR3 DNA: TGTGCCAGCAGCCCCGACGGGACTAACTATGGCTACACCTTC. Protein product: CASSPDGTNYGYTF.

The V and J genes are TRBV6-5 and TRBJ1-1; D is unresolved. Trimming left V 7 bases short and J 10 bases short, with 19 bases between. This CDR3 comprises 13 residues. In germline, CDR1 is MNHEY, CDR2 SVGAGI. The CDR3 DNA sequence: TGTGCCAGCACCAGGCCCGGGTTCATGGGAGCTTTCTTT. Amino acids: CASTRPGFMGAFF.

The V gene is TRBV18, the J gene TRBJ1-6; D gene ambiguous. This CDR3 region has 12 residues. V lost 4 bases and J lost 7, with 5 bases in between. Germline V lookup: CDR1 KGHSH, CDR2 LQKENI. In DNA, the CDR3 is TGTGCCAGCTCACAAGGGAATTCACCCCTCCACTTT. Residues: CASSQGNSPLHF.

The rearrangement uses TRBV15 and TRBJ2-2; 12 bases map to TRBD2. This CDR3 contains 18 residues. V was clipped by 1 base and J by 0 bases; unmatched bases: 3. Germline V CDR1 and CDR2: LNHNV, YYDKDF (reference sequence). In DNA form, the CDR3 reads TGTGCCACCAGCAGAGGACTAGCGGGAGACTCGAACACCGGGGAGCTGTTTTTT. Amino acid sequence: CATSRGLAGDSNTGELFF.

The chain couples TRBV6-5 to TRBJ2-7; TRBD2 matches at 10 bases. This CDR3 contains 14 residues. With V trimmed by 6 bases and J by 3 bases, 5 bases remained unmatched. Looked up from germline, CDR1 is MNHEY and CDR2 is SVGAGI. The CDR3 loop reads CASSNSGGFYEQYF. Here the CDR3 DNA reads TGTGCCAGCAGCAATAGCGGGGGGTTCTACGAGCAGTACTTC.

The rearrangement links TRBV6-6 to TRBJ1-5; D not certain. Germline loops: CDR1 MNHNY, CDR2 SVGAGI (reference sequence). This CDR3 comprises 14 residues. V was pared by 7 bases and J by 2 bases, with 12 bases between. The DNA of the CDR3 is TGTGCCAGCACCGACGAGGCCGGCAATCAGCCCCAGCATTTT. Protein sequence: CASTDEAGNQPQHF.

There are a few counts of this clone. V usage is TRBV10-3 and J usage is TRBJ1-5; unclear D gene. Trimming left V 10 bases short and J 5 bases short, with 15 bases between. The germline CDR1 and CDR2 sequences are ENHRY and SYGVKD. The CDR3 is 13 amino acids. CDR3 coding DNA: TGTGCCAGCTCGGAGACAAAGGATCAGCCCCAGCATTTT. Amino acids: CASSETKDQPQHF.

The rearrangement links TRBV28 to TRBJ1-1; D is unclear. The CDR3 loop spans 12 amino acids. The germline gives CDR1 MDHEN, CDR2 SYDVKM. Trimming pared 2 bases from V and 7 bases from J, leaving 8 bases between. The CDR3 sequence: CASSLRIGEAFF. Written as DNA, the CDR3 is TGTGCCAGCAGTTTAAGAATAGGTGAAGCTTTCTTT.

This clone was recorded a few times. The J gene is TRBJ1-6, the V gene TRBV7-8; D uncertain. In germline, CDR1 is SGHVS, CDR2 FQNEAQ. Deletions cut 5 bases from V and 6 bases from J, with 14 bases between. The length of the CDR3 is 15 residues. CDR3 nucleotides: TGTGCCAGCAGCGCATGGGAGTCAGCTAATTCACCCCTCCACTTT. Its protein product is CASSAWESANSPLHF.

This sequence joins TRBV5-5 and TRBJ1-3; D unclear. Per the germline V gene, CDR1 is SGHKS and CDR2 is YYEKEE (reference sequence). The germline V and J ends were trimmed by 3 bases and 0 bases, with 10 bases remaining between them. The CDR3 contains 15 residues. CDR3 sequence reads: CASSSAGGSGNTIYF. CDR3 in DNA: TGTGCCAGCAGCTCAGCAGGTGGCTCTGGAAACACCATATATTTT.

The chain employs TRBV23-1 and TRBJ2-2, with TRBD1 as a possible D gene (8 bases). TRBV23-1 counts as an open reading frame of uncertain function. This CDR3 contains 13 residues. V was cut by 6 bases and J by 7 bases, with 12 bases left in between. The CDR3 DNA reads as TGCGCCAGCAGGACAGGGGAGGGCGGGGAGCTGTTTTTT. This gives the protein CASRTGEGGELFF.

The rearrangement links TRBV30 to TRBJ1-3; a weak D match, TRBD1 (6 bases). Germline V gene data show CDR1 as GTSNPN and CDR2 as SVGIG (reference sequence). V was trimmed by 5 bases and J by 8 bases, leaving 16 bases between them. CDR3 length equals 13 residues. CDR3 nucleotides: TGTGCCTGGGGTGGGACACCTCGGGACACCATATATTTT. This translates into CAWGGTPRDTIYF.

The chain uses TRBV30 and TRBJ1-5, with 8 bases matching TRBD1. After removal of 1 base from V and 7 bases from J, the junction contained 9 bases not matched to a gene. CDR1 and CDR2 (germline): GTSNPN, SVGIG (reference sequence). This CDR3 contains 15 residues. CDR3 residues: CAWSDRGSSWQPQHF. CDR3 DNA: TGTGCCTGGAGTGACAGGGGGTCCTCTTGGCAGCCCCAGCATTTT.

The chain uses TRBV5-4 and TRBJ1-4; a weak D match, TRBD1 (6 bases). The CDR3 is 16 residues long. The V end lost 2 bases, the J end lost 3 bases, and 14 bases lay between the germline ends. Germline assignment: CDR1 SGHNT and CDR2 YYREEE (reference sequence). CDR3 coding DNA: TGTGCCAGCAGCTTCCGATCCGGGGGCCCTAATGAAAAACTGTTTTTT. It specifies CASSFRSGGPNEKLFF.

About this clone: The same CDR3 also results from other DNA sequences found in this sample. This sequence joins TRBV28 and TRBJ1-5, with 8 nucleotides matching TRBD1. Germline CDR1 is MDHEN and CDR2 is SYDVKM. V was pared by 5 bases and J by 4 bases, with 4 bases of the junction left unmatched. The CDR3 sequence is 14 residues long. Written as DNA, the CDR3 is TGTGCCAGCAGTCTACAGGGGGTGAATCAGCCCCAGCATTTT. Its protein product is CASSLQGVNQPQHF.

This sequence joins TRBV25-1 and TRBJ1-5; maybe TRBD1 (5 bases). V lost 2 bases, J lost 3 bases, and 11 bases lay in between. Germline CDR1 is MGHDK and CDR2 is SYGVNS. CDR3 size: 15 residues. The chain's CDR3 is CASSEQRGTNQPQHF. CDR3 coding DNA: TGTGCCAGCAGTGAACAAAGGGGTACCAATCAGCCCCAGCATTTT.

The chain couples TRBV2 to TRBJ2-7; 9 bases match TRBD2. Germline CDR1 SNHLY, CDR2 FYNNEI. With V trimmed by 7 bases and J by 3 bases, 4 bases remained unmatched. This CDR3 contains 13 residues. This CDR3 reads CASNRGGDYEQYF. In nucleotides, the CDR3 is TGTGCCAGCAACCGCGGGGGGGACTACGAGCAGTACTTC.

The chain joins TRBV11-2 to TRBJ1-1, with a weak D call TRBD1 (6 bases). Trimming took off 4 bases at V and 1 base at J, with 10 bases between the two ends. The germline V gene encodes CDR1 SGHAT and CDR2 FQNNGV. The CDR3 covers 14 residues. CDR3 coding DNA: TGTGCCAGCAGCTCAGAACAGGGGAACACTGAAGCTTTCTTT. As protein: CASSSEQGNTEAFF.

The rearrangement joins TRBV4-1 to TRBJ1-2; no firm D call. There are 16 residues in the CDR3. Germline lookup yields CDR1 MGHRA and CDR2 YSYEKL. The V end was cut by 0 bases, the J end by 4 bases, with 15 bases between. CDR3 loop: CASSQDIALKTYGYTF. CDR3 nucleotides: TGCGCCAGCAGCCAAGATATTGCCCTGAAGACCTATGGCTACACCTTC.

The V call is TRBV5-4, the J call TRBJ2-5; the D is unclear. Germline lookup yields CDR1 SGHNT and CDR2 YYREEE (reference sequence). This CDR3 comprises 13 residues. V gave up 4 bases and J gave up 2 bases, with 9 bases separating them. CDR3 in amino acids: CASSGSTQETQYF. CDR3 sequence (DNA): TGTGCCAGCAGCGGCAGTACACAAGAGACCCAGTACTTC.

The chain combines TRBV6-1 with TRBJ1-1; 8 nucleotides align to TRBD1. Looked up from germline, CDR1 is MNHNS and CDR2 is SASEGT. This CDR3 is built from 13 residues. With 7 bases clipped from V and 2 bases from J, the junction kept 3 bases outside the gene matches. The CDR3 sequence: CASNGQGNTEAFF. In DNA, the CDR3 is TGTGCCAGCAATGGACAGGGAAACACTGAAGCTTTCTTT.

On this clone: Other DNA sequences within the sample encode an identical CDR3. The chain recombines TRBV7-8 with TRBJ1-5; D unresolved. The CDR3 loop spans 14 amino acids. The ends were cut back, 2 bases at V and 3 bases at J, with 8 bases in the middle. Germline lookup yields CDR1 SGHVS and CDR2 FQNEAQ. DNA for the CDR3: TGTGCCAGCAGCTTATTAGGGATCAATCAGCCCCAGCATTTT. This encodes CASSLLGINQPQHF.

The rearrangement joins TRBV29-1 to TRBJ1-2; D may be TRBD1 (5 bases). This CDR3 contains 12 residues. Germline V gene sequence: CDR1 SQVTM, CDR2 ANQGSEA. Between the trimmed V and J ends, which lost 7 bases and 5 bases, there was a span of 14 bases. CDR3 protein: CSGGGADYGYTF. CDR3 DNA: TGCAGCGGTGGTGGGGCAGATTATGGCTACACCTTC.

V and J are TRBV5-4 and TRBJ2-1; TRBD2 matches at 15 bases. Germline assignment: CDR1 SGHNT and CDR2 YYREEE (reference sequence). This CDR3 is built from 16 residues. With V trimmed by 4 bases and J by 13 bases, 12 bases remained unmatched. This CDR3 reads CASSQPGLAGGPGQFF. CDR3 DNA sequence: TGTGCCAGCAGCCAACCGGGACTAGCGGGGGGTCCGGGTCAGTTCTTC.